The 30 T cell receptor beta chains below were found in one sample sequenced in a study of early T cells in non-severe SARS-CoV-2 infection. In TCRdb, the 5' RACE reads were re-called with MiXCR into one record per CDR3 protein. This table holds some 89,000 distinct CDR3 sequences, approximately 10% found once. Source: whole blood, taken at baseline. The receptors here all came from an adult who was a healthcare worker with PCR-confirmed SARS-CoV-2 infection or an uninfected control (not recorded which).

V is TRBV7-9 and J is TRBJ2-3; 8 bases are a match to TRBD1. Looked up from germline, CDR1 is SEHNR and CDR2 is FQNEAQ (reference sequence). This CDR3 is built from 15 residues. V dropped 7 bases and J dropped 7; count of bases not matched to a gene: 13. CDR3 in amino acids: CASNLDATGVNTQYF. The CDR3 DNA is TGTGCCAGCAACTTGGATGCGACAGGGGTAAATACGCAGTATTTT.

The table lists this clonotype with many counts. The V and J genes are TRBV5-1 and TRBJ2-3; TRBD1 is a possible D gene (6 bases). Deletions cut 0 bases from V and 3 bases from J, with 11 bases between. This CDR3 contains 15 residues. Germline CDR1 SGHRS, CDR2 YFSETQ. The CDR3 loop is CASSLERQATDTQYF. In DNA form, the CDR3 reads TGCGCCAGCAGCTTGGAGAGACAGGCAACAGATACGCAGTATTTT.

This rearrangement joins TRBV3-1 to TRBJ1-1; D is unclear. In germline, CDR1 is LGHDT, CDR2 YNNKEL (reference sequence). V was pared by 1 base and J by 6 bases, with 9 bases between. CDR3 length: 13 amino acids. CDR3 sequence: CASSQGVVPEAFF. For the CDR3, the DNA is TGTGCCAGCAGCCAAGGTGTAGTTCCTGAAGCTTTCTTT. Variable domain in full (rest from reference TRBV3-1 and TRBJ1-1): DTAVSQTPKYLVTQMGNDKSIKCEQNLGHDTMYWYKQDSKKFLKIMFSYNNKELIINETVPNRFSPKSPDKAHLNLHINSLELGDSAVYFCASSQGVVPEAFFGQGTRLTVV.

This clonotype was seen many times. The chain employs TRBV3-1 and TRBJ2-5, with D perhaps TRBD2 (6 bases). The CDR3 extends over 17 amino acids. Trimming left V 1 base short and J 4 bases short, with 19 bases between. Per germline, CDR1 LGHDT and CDR2 YNNKEL (reference sequence). The CDR3 DNA reads TGTGCCAGCAGCCAAGGGACCTCCGGGGCGGGGTCAGAGACCCAGTACTTC. This gives the protein CASSQGTSGAGSETQYF.

This clonotype was counted at least ten times. This rearrangement joins TRBV18 to TRBJ2-3, with D unresolved. CDR3 length: 16 amino acids. Germline V CDR1 and CDR2: KGHSH, LQKENI. V lost 1 base to trimming and J lost 4 bases, with 15 bases between them. This chain's CDR3 is CASSPRDRFWADTQYF. The CDR3, as DNA: TGTGCCAGCTCACCACGTGACCGCTTCTGGGCAGATACGCAGTATTTT.

This clonotype has at least ten counts. This chain connects TRBV5-5 to TRBJ1-1; D unclear. The germline CDR1 and CDR2 sequences are SGHKS and YYEKEE (reference sequence). V lost 0 bases and J lost 5, with 8 bases in between. CDR3 size: 13 residues. The CDR3 coding sequence is TGTGCCAGCAGCTTGGGGGATATGACTGAAGCTTTCTTT. Encoded protein: CASSLGDMTEAFF. The full variable domain, in which reference TRBV5-5 and TRBJ1-1 provide the parts outside the CDR3, is DAGVTQSPTHLIKTRGQQVTLRCSPISGHKSVSWYQQVLGQGPQFIFQYYEKEERGRGNFPDRFSARQFPNYSSELNVNALLLGDSALYLCASSLGDMTEAFFGQGTRLTVV.

At least ten counts were recorded for this clonotype. The V and J genes are TRBV7-3 and TRBJ2-1, with 8 bases identical to TRBD2. J lost 6 bases, V lost 1 base, and 14 bases had no gene match. This CDR3 spans 18 amino acids. Germline V lookup: CDR1 SGHTA, CDR2 FQGTGA. The CDR3 region is CASSLNGIPGGQSNEQFF. The CDR3 DNA follows: TGTGCCAGCAGCTTAAATGGGATTCCGGGAGGGCAGAGCAATGAGCAGTTCTTC.

Many counts were recorded for this clonotype. V gene TRBV7-8 combines with J gene TRBJ1-6; 9 positions match TRBD1. The germline gives CDR1 SGHVS, CDR2 FQNEAQ. V shed 6 bases and J 8 bases; nucleotides not matched to a gene: 2. The CDR3 has 13 residues. The CDR3 region is CASRTGGDSPLHF. The CDR3 DNA reads TGTGCCAGCAGGACAGGGGGGGATTCACCCCTCCACTTT.

This clonotype was detected only a few times. The J gene is TRBJ1-1, the V gene TRBV7-9; weak D call: TRBD1 (5 bases). The CDR3 is made up of 18 amino acids. The germline V gene encodes CDR1 SEHNR and CDR2 FQNEAQ (reference sequence). The V gene lost 2 bases and the J gene lost 5 bases, with 24 bases spanning the gap. The CDR3 nucleotides are TGTGCCAGCAGCTTACGATCTGGCCGGGCACTAAGGGGAACTGAAGCTTTCTTT. Translation gives CASSLRSGRALRGTEAFF.

This clonotype was picked up many times. The V gene is TRBV14, the J gene TRBJ2-1; possibly TRBD2 for D (6 bases). Germline V CDR1 and CDR2: SGHDN, FVKESK. Trimming stripped 2 bases from V and 11 bases from J, with 16 bases between. The CDR3 is 14 amino acids. The CDR3 coding sequence is TGTGCCAGCAGCCAACTCGATGGGAGGAGCCAGCAGTTCTTC. Translation: CASSQLDGRSQQFF.

In this sample, this clonotype turned up a few times. The rearrangement links TRBV20-1 to TRBJ2-4; 7 bases agree with TRBD2. Germline V gene sequence: CDR1 DFQATT, CDR2 SNEGSKA (reference sequence). J gave up 6 bases and V 4 bases, and 9 bases lay outside the gene matches. The CDR3 has 14 residues. For the CDR3, the DNA is TGCAGTGCTACAGCGACTAGCACCCCAAACATTCAGTACTTC. This gives the protein CSATATSTPNIQYF.

This clonotype was seen at least ten times. The chain is built from TRBV5-1 and TRBJ2-3; 11 bases line up with TRBD2. The CDR3 totals 17 residues. The junction had 8 bases not matched to a gene; V was cut back by 1 base and J by 4 bases. Per the germline V gene, CDR1 is SGHRS and CDR2 is YFSETQ. CDR3 amino acids: CASSLQTSGGGPDTQYF. CDR3 nucleotide sequence: TGCGCCAGCAGCTTGCAAACTAGCGGGGGAGGCCCAGATACGCAGTATTTT. Using reference TRBV5-1 and TRBJ2-3 for the parts outside the CDR3, the full variable domain is KAGVTQTPRYLIKTRGQQVTLSCSPISGHRSVSWYQQTPGQGLQFLFEYFSETQRNKGNFPGRFSGRQFSNSRSEMNVSTLELGDSALYLCASSLQTSGGGPDTQYFGPGTRLTVL.

V and J are TRBV3-1 and TRBJ2-7, with 9 bases lining up with TRBD1. CDR1 and CDR2 (germline): LGHDT, YNNKEL (reference sequence). Trimming cost V 4 bases and J 6 bases; bases outside gene matches: 4. The CDR3 has 13 amino acids. In DNA form, the CDR3 reads TGTGCCAGCAGCCTGGGACAGGGAGGCGAGCAGTACTTC. It yields the protein CASSLGQGGEQYF.

The gene calls are TRBV19 and TRBJ2-5; the match to TRBD2 covers 10 bases. V lost 6 bases and J lost 5; bases outside the gene matches: 9. The CDR3 covers 15 residues. CDR1 is LNHDA, CDR2 SQIVND, per germline (reference sequence). CDR3 sequence (DNA): TGTGCCAGTAGGAAGCTAGCGGGAGCCTGGGAGACCCAGTACTTC. Protein sequence: CASRKLAGAWETQYF.

This clonotype occurred many times. The chain recombines TRBV18 with TRBJ1-6; D uncertain. This CDR3 region has 18 residues. The V gene's germline CDR1 is KGHSH and CDR2 LQKENI. V was clipped by 0 bases and J by 0 bases, with 12 bases between them. CDR3 residues: CASSPPAGDSSYNSPLHF. The DNA of the CDR3 is TGTGCCAGCTCACCACCAGCAGGCGATAGCTCCTATAATTCACCCCTCCACTTT.

This clonotype was observed a few times. The V call is TRBV5-1, the J call TRBJ1-1; tentatively, D is TRBD1 (5 bases). The germline CDR1 and CDR2 sequences are SGHRS and YFSETQ. CDR3 length: 16 residues. Trimming cost V 0 bases and J 1 base, with 13 bases left between them. The CDR3 loop is CASSLAGTSSNTEAFF. DNA of the CDR3: TGCGCCAGCAGCTTGGCCGGGACCTCTTCGAACACTGAAGCTTTCTTT.

The rearrangement joins TRBV7-9 to TRBJ2-3; 7 bases agree with TRBD2. From germline, CDR1 is SEHNR and CDR2 FQNEAQ (reference sequence). The CDR3 contains 15 residues. The V segment lost 3 bases and the J segment 2 bases; nucleotides outside the gene matches: 5. This chain's CDR3 is CASSFRLAATDTQYF. The CDR3 coding sequence is TGTGCCAGCAGCTTCCGGCTAGCGGCCACAGATACGCAGTATTTT.

CDR3 residues: CASSTLAGTGELFF. The CDR3 DNA reads as TGTGCCAGTAGTACGCTAGCGGGGACCGGGGAGCTGTTTTTT. The chain carries TRBV19 and TRBJ2-2; 9 bases map to TRBD2. Trimming took 4 bases from V and 5 from J; bases not matched to a gene: 2. Germline CDR1 is LNHDA and CDR2 is SQIVND (reference sequence). This CDR3 comprises 14 residues.

This clonotype was seen only a few times. This chain connects TRBV18 to TRBJ2-7, with a tentative D call TRBD2 (7 bases). The germline CDR1 and CDR2 sequences are KGHSH and LQKENI. This CDR3 contains 13 residues. V was pared by 6 bases and J by 6 bases, with 15 bases between. The CDR3 reads CASSPGEGGEQYF. CDR3 nucleotide sequence: TGTGCCAGCTCCCCAGGGGAGGGGGGCGAGCAGTACTTC.

This clonotype has more than one count but fewer than ten. This chain connects TRBV7-2 to TRBJ1-3, with D unclear. This CDR3 is 15 amino acids long. The germline V gene has CDR1 SGHTA and CDR2 FQGNSA. The V gene lost 1 base and the J gene lost 2 bases, with 9 bases spanning the gap. CDR3 amino acids: CASSLESGTGNTIYF. CDR3 sequence (DNA): TGTGCCAGCAGCTTAGAATCCGGGACTGGAAACACCATATATTTT.

This clonotype was detected only a few times. The chain has TRBV2 and TRBJ2-5, with D possibly matching TRBD2 (5 bases). Per germline, CDR1 SNHLY and CDR2 FYNNEI. CDR3 length: 13 residues. Between the trimmed V and J ends, which lost 6 bases and 5 bases, there was a span of 13 bases. CDR3 amino acids: CASSLSGQETQYF. For the CDR3, the DNA is TGTGCCAGCAGCCTCAGCGGCCAGGAGACCCAGTACTTC.

The rearrangement links TRBV5-6 to TRBJ2-5, with 9 bases lining up with TRBD1. The germline V gene has CDR1 SGHDT and CDR2 YYEEEE. V was clipped by 0 bases and J by 6 bases; unmatched bases: 9. The CDR3 is 16 amino acids. The CDR3, as DNA: TGTGCCAGCAGCTTGGCCGGTACAGGGGGCCTCAAGACCCAGTACTTC. Translated: CASSLAGTGGLKTQYF.

This clonotype was counted only a few times. The chain has TRBV11-2 and TRBJ2-1, with 11 bases that match TRBD2. The germline V gene encodes CDR1 SGHAT and CDR2 FQNNGV. This CDR3 spans 16 amino acids. V lost 1 base, J lost 9 bases, and 8 bases stayed unmatched. The CDR3 bases are TGTGCCAGCAGCTTAGGTCGTAGCGGGAGGGGGAGTGAGCAGTTCTTC. It specifies CASSLGRSGRGSEQFF.

In this sample, this clonotype turned up a few times. V usage is TRBV9 and J usage is TRBJ2-1; 8 bases map to TRBD2. This CDR3 has 15 residues. V was clipped by 0 bases and J by 7 bases; unmatched bases: 6. CDR1 and CDR2 (germline): SGDLS, YYNGEE. The CDR3 DNA is TGTGCCAGCAGCGTAGCCAGCGGGAGTGGAAATGAGCAGTTCTTC. Translated, it gives CASSVASGSGNEQFF.

The rearrangement uses TRBV30 and TRBJ2-1, with 9 bases fitting TRBD2. From germline, CDR1 is GTSNPN and CDR2 SVGIG (reference sequence). The CDR3 runs to 15 residues. The J segment lost 1 base and the V segment lost 3 bases, leaving 4 bases of the junction unmatched. CDR3 amino acids: CAWSLLAGSYNEQFF. CDR3 nucleotide sequence: TGTGCCTGGAGCCTACTAGCGGGTTCCTACAATGAGCAGTTCTTC.

The chain couples TRBV3-1 to TRBJ2-7; 7 bases map to TRBD1. V gave up 4 bases and J gave up 2 bases; unmatched junction bases: 5. Germline CDR1 and CDR2: LGHDT and YNNKEL (reference sequence). The length of the CDR3 is 14 residues. CDR3 DNA sequence: TGTGCCAGCAGCCCGGGACAGCTAGCCTACGAGCAGTACTTC. This codes for CASSPGQLAYEQYF.

This clonotype appeared a few times. The chain has TRBV4-1 and TRBJ2-1; D is possibly TRBD2 (6 bases). The CDR3 is made up of 16 amino acids. Germline V gene sequence: CDR1 MGHRA, CDR2 YSYEKL. The V gene lost 0 bases and the J gene lost 0 bases, with 9 bases spanning the gap. The CDR3 bases are TGCGCCAGCAGCCAAGAAGGAGGGGTCTCCTACAATGAGCAGTTCTTC. Encoded protein: CASSQEGGVSYNEQFF.

This clonotype was counted only a few times. The chain links TRBV28 to TRBJ2-3; no definite D call. The V and J ends lost 7 bases and 0 bases respectively, with 11 bases between them. The CDR3 covers 14 residues. From germline, CDR1 is MDHEN and CDR2 SYDVKM. The CDR3 bases are TGTGCCAGCAAATCCGGGCTAAGCACAGATACGCAGTATTTT. Translated: CASKSGLSTDTQYF.

This clonotype was found many times. The chain couples TRBV20-1 to TRBJ2-4; D is unclear. Germline assignment: CDR1 DFQATT and CDR2 SNEGSKA (reference sequence). Trimming took off 0 bases at V and 0 bases at J, with 6 bases between the two ends. The CDR3 covers 14 residues. DNA of the CDR3: TGCAGTGCTAGAGAACCCCTAGCCAAAAACATTCAGTACTTC. It encodes CSAREPLAKNIQYF.

This sequence joins TRBV11-2 and TRBJ2-2; 7 nucleotides line up with TRBD2. The germline CDR1 and CDR2 sequences are SGHAT and FQNNGV. Trimming removed 5 bases from V and 4 bases from J; junction bases left unmatched: 7. This CDR3 has 15 amino acids. The CDR3 reads CASSPPGGGTGELFF. The CDR3 nucleotides are TGTGCCAGCAGCCCCCCAGGCGGGGGCACCGGGGAGCTGTTTTTT. Complete variable domain (other parts from reference TRBV11-2 and TRBJ2-2): EAGVAQSPRYKIIEKRQSVAFWCNPISGHATLYWYQQILGQGPKLLIQFQNNGVVDDSQLPKDRFSAERLKGVDSTLKIQPAKLEDSAVYLCASSPPGGGTGELFFGEGSRLTVL.